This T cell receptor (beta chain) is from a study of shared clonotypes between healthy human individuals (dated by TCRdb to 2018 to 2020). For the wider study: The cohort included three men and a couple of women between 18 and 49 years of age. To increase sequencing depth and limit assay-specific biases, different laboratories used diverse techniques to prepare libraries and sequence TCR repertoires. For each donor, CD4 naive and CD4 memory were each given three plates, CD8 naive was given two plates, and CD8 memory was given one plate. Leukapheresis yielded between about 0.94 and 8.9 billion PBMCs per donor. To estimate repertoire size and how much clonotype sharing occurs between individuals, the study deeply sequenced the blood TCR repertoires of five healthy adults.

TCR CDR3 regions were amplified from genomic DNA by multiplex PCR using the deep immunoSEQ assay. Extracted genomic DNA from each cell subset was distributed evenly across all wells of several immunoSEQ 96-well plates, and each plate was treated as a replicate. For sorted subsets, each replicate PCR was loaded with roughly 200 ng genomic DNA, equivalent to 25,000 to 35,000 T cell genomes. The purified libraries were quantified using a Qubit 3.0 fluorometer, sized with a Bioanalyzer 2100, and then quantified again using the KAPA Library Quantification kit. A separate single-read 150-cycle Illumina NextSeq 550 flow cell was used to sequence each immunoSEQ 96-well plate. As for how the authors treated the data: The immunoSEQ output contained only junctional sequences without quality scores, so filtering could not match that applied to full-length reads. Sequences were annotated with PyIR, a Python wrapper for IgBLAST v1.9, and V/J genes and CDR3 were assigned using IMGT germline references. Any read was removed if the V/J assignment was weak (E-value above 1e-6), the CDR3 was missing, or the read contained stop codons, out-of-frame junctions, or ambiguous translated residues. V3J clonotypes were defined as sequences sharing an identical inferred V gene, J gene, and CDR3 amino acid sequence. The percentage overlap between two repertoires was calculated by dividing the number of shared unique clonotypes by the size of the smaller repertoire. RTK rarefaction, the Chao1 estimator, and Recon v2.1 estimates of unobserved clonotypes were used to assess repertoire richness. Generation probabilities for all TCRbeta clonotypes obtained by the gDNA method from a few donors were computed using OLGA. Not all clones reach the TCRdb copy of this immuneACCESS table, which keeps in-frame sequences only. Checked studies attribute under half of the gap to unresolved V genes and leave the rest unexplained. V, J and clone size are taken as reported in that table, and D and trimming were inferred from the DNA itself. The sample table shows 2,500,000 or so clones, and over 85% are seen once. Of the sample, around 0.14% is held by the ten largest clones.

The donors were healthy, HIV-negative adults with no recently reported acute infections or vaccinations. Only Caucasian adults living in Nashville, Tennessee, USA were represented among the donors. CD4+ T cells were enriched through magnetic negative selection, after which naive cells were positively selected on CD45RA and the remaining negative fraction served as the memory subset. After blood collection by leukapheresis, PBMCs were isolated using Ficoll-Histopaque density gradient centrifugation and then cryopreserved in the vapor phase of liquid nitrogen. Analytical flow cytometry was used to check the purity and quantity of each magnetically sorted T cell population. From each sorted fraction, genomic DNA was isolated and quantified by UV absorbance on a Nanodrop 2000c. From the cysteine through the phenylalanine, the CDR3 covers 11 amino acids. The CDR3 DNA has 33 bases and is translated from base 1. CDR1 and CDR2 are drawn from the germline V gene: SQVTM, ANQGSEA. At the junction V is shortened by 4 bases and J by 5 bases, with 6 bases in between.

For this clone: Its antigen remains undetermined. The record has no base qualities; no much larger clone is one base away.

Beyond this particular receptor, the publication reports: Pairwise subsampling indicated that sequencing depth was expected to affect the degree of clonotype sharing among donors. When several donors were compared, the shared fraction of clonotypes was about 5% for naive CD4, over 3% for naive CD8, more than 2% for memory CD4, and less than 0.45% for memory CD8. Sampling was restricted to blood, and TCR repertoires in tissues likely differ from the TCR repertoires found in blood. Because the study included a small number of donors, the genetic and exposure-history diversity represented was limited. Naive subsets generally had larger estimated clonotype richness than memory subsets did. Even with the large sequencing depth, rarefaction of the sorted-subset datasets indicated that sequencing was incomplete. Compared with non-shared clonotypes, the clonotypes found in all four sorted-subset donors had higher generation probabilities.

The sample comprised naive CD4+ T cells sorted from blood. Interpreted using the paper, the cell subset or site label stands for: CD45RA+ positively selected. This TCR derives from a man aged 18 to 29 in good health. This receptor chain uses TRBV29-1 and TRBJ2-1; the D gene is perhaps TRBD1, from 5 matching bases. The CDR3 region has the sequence CSVGGNNEQFF. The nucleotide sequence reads TGCAGCGTTGGGGGCAACAATGAGCAGTTCTTC.